This TCR beta chain was identified in a study of post-analysis software for immune sequencing data. On the study more broadly: Relapsing-remitting, secondary progressive and progressive-relapsing courses of multiple sclerosis were included. General observations from the study: Same-batch preparations were strongly co-clustered by F measure. Normalized Chao1 diversity was significantly reduced in patients versus controls. Included in a set of five TRBV segments more frequent in patients than controls were TRBV5-6, TRBV5-1 and TRBV20-1.

The CDR3 is 15 residues long. After removal of 3 bases from V and 7 bases from J, the junction contained 10 bases not matched to a gene. Prepared TCR beta cDNA libraries contained unique molecular identifiers. TCRdb itself ran the PCR reads through MiXCR, one entry per CDR3 protein. The table has about 820,000 distinct CDR3 sequences, roughly 58% seen once; the top ten hold 4.6%. Turning to this clonotype: What it recognizes is unknown.

The rearrangement joins TRBV12-3 or TRBV12-4 to TRBJ2-7, with TRBD2 matching over 9 bases. Sequencing was performed on blood. This sequence was found in a girl aged 10 to 17 with multiple sclerosis. CDR3 residues: CASSFGLAGRNEQYF. The DNA of the CDR3 is TGTGCCAGCAGTTTCGGGCTAGCGGGGAGGAATGAGCAGTACTTC.